The following is a TCR beta chain sequence with its context. The V end was cut by 3 bases, the J end by 8 bases, with 16 bases between. CDR3 size: 15 residues. Germline V gives CDR1 KGHSH, CDR2 LQKENI. The source of the sample is a study of blood T cell repertoires in COVID-19. About the study: Whether acute or convalescent, the COVID-19 samples came from the United States, Italy and Spain.

Per the authors' pipeline: Nucleated cell number was recorded as an estimate derived from reference gene primer amplification. Method: immunoSEQ multiplex PCR; TCRdb's copy keeps in-frame clones and lacks some. V and J calls and clone size are copied from that table; D and trimming were computed from the DNA. This repertoire shows approximately 300,000 clones, 65% to 85% found once; its top ten account for 15% to 19%. Enrolled during active infection, Seattle patients were then followed longitudinally. This receptor was identified in a person in their 70s with COVID-19, enrolled during active disease. The chain carries TRBV18 and TRBJ1-4, with D perhaps matching TRBD1 (6 bases). Sequenced material: peripheral blood. For the CDR3, the DNA is TGTGCCAGCTCACCTGAACAGGGTGGCGAGGAAAAACTGTTTTTT. Translating it yields CASSPEQGGEEKLFF. Full variable domain (remainder filled in from reference TRBV18 and TRBJ1-4): NAGVMQNPRHLVRRRGQEARLRCSPMKGHSHVYWYRQLPEEGLKFMVYLQKENIIDESGMPKERFSAEFPKEGPSILRIQQVVRGDSAAYFCASSPEQGGEEKLFFGSGTQLSVL.